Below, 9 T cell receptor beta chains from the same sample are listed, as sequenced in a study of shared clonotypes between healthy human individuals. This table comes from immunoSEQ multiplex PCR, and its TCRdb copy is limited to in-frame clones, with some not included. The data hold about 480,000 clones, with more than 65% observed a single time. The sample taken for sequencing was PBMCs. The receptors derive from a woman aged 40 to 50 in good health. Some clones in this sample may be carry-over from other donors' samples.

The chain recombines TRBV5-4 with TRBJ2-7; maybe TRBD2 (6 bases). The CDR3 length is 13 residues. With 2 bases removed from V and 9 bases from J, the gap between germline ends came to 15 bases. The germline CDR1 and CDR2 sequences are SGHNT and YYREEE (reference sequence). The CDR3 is CASSFTGSQVQYF. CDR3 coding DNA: TGTGCCAGCAGCTTTACCGGGAGCCAAGTGCAGTACTTC. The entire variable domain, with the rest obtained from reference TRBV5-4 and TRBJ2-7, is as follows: ETGVTQSPTHLIKTRGQQVTLRCSSQSGHNTVSWYQQALGQGPQFIFQYYREEENGRGNFPPRFSGLQFPNYSSELNVNALELDDSALYLCASSFTGSQVQYFGPGTRLTVT.

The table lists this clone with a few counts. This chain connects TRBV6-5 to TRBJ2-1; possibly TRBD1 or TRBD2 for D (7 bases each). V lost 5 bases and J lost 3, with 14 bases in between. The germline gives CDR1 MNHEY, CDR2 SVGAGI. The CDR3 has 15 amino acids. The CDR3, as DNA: TGTGCCAGCAGTCGACAGGGAGGGTTCTACAATGAGCAGTTCTTC. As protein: CASSRQGGFYNEQFF.

CDR3 amino acids: CASSLYSSQPQHF. The CDR3 DNA reads as TGTGCCAGCAGCTTATACTCTAGTCAGCCCCAGCATTTT. The chain carries TRBV7-2 and TRBJ1-5; D remains ambiguous. The CDR3 is made up of 13 amino acids. Germline V gene sequence: CDR1 SGHTA, CDR2 FQGNSA. V was cut by 2 bases and J by 6 bases, with 8 bases left in between.

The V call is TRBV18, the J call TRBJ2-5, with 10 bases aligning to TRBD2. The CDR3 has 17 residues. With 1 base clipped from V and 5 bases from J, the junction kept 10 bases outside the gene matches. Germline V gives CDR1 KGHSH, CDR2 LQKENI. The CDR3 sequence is CASSPRLAGGNAETQYF. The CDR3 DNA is TGTGCCAGCTCACCACGACTAGCGGGTGGAAATGCGGAGACCCAGTACTTC.

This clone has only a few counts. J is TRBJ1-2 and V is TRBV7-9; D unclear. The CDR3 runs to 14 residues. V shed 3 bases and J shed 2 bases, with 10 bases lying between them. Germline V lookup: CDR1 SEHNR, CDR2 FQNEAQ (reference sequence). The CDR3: CASSLVVKNYGYTF. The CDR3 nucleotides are TGTGCCAGCAGCTTGGTGGTCAAAAACTATGGCTACACCTTC. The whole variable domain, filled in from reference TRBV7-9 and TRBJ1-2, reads DTGVSQNPRHKITKRGQNVTFRCDPISEHNRLYWYRQTLGQGPEFLTYFQNEAQLEKSRLLSDRFSAERPKGSFSTLEIQRTEQGDSAMYLCASSLVVKNYGYTFGSGTRLTVV.

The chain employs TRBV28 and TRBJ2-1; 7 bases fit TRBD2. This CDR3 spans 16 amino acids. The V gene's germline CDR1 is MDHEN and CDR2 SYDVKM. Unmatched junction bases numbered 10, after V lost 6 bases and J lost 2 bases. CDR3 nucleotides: TGTGCCAGCAGACGAGCGGGAATCGAGACCTACAATGAGCAGTTCTTC. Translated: CASRRAGIETYNEQFF.

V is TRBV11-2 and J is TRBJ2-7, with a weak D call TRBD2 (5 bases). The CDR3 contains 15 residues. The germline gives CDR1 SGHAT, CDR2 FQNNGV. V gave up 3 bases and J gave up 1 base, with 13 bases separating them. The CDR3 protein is CASSFDPTSSYEQYF. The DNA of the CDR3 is TGTGCCAGCAGCTTCGACCCTACTAGTTCCTACGAGCAGTACTTC. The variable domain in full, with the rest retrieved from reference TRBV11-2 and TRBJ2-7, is EAGVAQSPRYKIIEKRQSVAFWCNPISGHATLYWYQQILGQGPKLLIQFQNNGVVDDSQLPKDRFSAERLKGVDSTLKIQPAKLEDSAVYLCASSFDPTSSYEQYFGPGTRLTVT.

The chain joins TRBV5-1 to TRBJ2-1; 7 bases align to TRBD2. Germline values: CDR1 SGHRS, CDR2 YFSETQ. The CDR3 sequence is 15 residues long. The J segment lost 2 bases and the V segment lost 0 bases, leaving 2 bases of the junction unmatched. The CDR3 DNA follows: TGCGCCAGCAGCTTGGTTGCGGGAGCCTACAATGAGCAGTTCTTC. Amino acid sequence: CASSLVAGAYNEQFF. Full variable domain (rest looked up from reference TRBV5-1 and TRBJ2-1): KAGVTQTPRYLIKTRGQQVTLSCSPISGHRSVSWYQQTPGQGLQFLFEYFSETQRNKGNFPGRFSGRQFSNSRSEMNVSTLELGDSALYLCASSLVAGAYNEQFFGPGTRLTVL.

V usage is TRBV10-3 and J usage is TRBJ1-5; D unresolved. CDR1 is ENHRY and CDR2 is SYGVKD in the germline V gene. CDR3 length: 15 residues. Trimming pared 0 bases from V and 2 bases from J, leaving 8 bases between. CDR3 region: CAISESGLGNQPQHF. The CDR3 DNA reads TGTGCCATCAGTGAGTCAGGGTTGGGCAATCAGCCCCAGCATTTT.